One sample yielded the 23 T cell receptor beta chains listed below, sequenced in a study of neoadjuvant anti-PD-1 for oral cavity cancer. Time point specified: after neoadjuvant nivolumab, at surgical resection. Clones were read by immunoSEQ multiplex PCR, and TCRdb kept only the in-frame ones, dropping some. The repertoire consists of roughly 16,000 clones, with 40% occurring once and the leading ten covering roughly 40%. The source material was tumor tissue, sampled after nivolumab (anti-PD-1) treatment. These receptors all stem from a person between 40 and 80 years old with oral cavity squamous cell carcinoma.

This clone was found a few times. CDR3 protein: CAWSRFKSSSGNTIYF. In DNA form, the CDR3 reads TGTGCCTGGAGTAGGTTCAAGTCGAGCTCTGGAAACACCATATATTTT. The rearrangement joins TRBV30 to TRBJ1-3; D gene uncertain. CDR1 is GTSNPN, CDR2 SVGIG, per germline (reference sequence). The V end lost 2 bases, the J end lost 0 bases, and 14 bases lay between the germline ends. The CDR3 spans 16 residues.

The chain links TRBV5-6 to TRBJ2-5, with 10 nucleotides matching TRBD2. The germline V gene has CDR1 SGHDT and CDR2 YYEEEE. The V gene end was trimmed by 1 base and the J gene end by 9 bases; junction bases not matched to a gene: 6. The CDR3 has 14 amino acids. CDR3 protein: CASSLSSGGSAQYF. DNA of the CDR3: TGTGCCAGCAGCTTGTCTAGCGGGGGTTCGGCCCAGTACTTC.

The chain employs TRBV4-2 and TRBJ1-4; perhaps TRBD1 as D (6 bases). This CDR3 spans 16 amino acids. V was cut by 0 bases and J by 5 bases, with 13 bases left in between. Germline loops: CDR1 LGHNA, CDR2 YNFKEQ. CDR3 in DNA: TGTGCCAGCAGCCAAGAGGCACAGGGCCAAAATGAAAAACTGTTTTTT. As protein: CASSQEAQGQNEKLFF.

V gene TRBV6-5 combines with J gene TRBJ1-3; TRBD1 might be the D (5 bases). Trimming removed 6 bases at V and 4 bases at J, with 10 bases between. CDR1 and CDR2 (germline): MNHEY, SVGAGI. CDR3 length equals 13 residues. The DNA for the CDR3 is TGTGCCAGCAGAACAGGACCCGGAAACACCATATATTTT. This codes for CASRTGPGNTIYF.

This chain's CDR3 is CASSEGGYRGYTF. In DNA form, the CDR3 reads TGTGCCAGCAGTGAGGGGGGTTATAGGGGCTACACCTTC. V and J are TRBV6-5 and TRBJ1-2; D is possibly TRBD1 (6 bases). Germline loops: CDR1 MNHEY, CDR2 SVGAGI. The CDR3 has 13 amino acids. V dropped 5 bases and J dropped 8 bases, with 15 bases sitting between them.

This chain uses TRBV11-2 with TRBJ2-1; TRBD2 might be the D (6 bases). The CDR3 is 15 amino acids. Trimming cost V 6 bases and J 4 bases, with 16 bases left between them. The germline V gene has CDR1 SGHAT and CDR2 FQNNGV. This chain's CDR3 is CASRGGGKTYNEQFF. The CDR3 region has the DNA TGTGCCAGCAGGGGTGGGGGGAAAACTTACAATGAGCAGTTCTTC.

The chain carries TRBV9 and TRBJ2-3, with 8 bases fitting TRBD2. Germline V gene data show CDR1 as SGDLS and CDR2 as YYNGEE. The CDR3 consists of 15 residues. V shed 4 bases, J shed 3 bases, and the junction held 7 bases outside the gene matches. The CDR3 spells CASSPRGGVTDTQYF. The CDR3 DNA is TGTGCCAGCAGCCCCCGGGGGGGGGTGACAGATACGCAGTATTTT. The variable domain in full, completed from reference TRBV9 and TRBJ2-3, reads DSGVTQTPKHLITATGQRVTLRCSPRSGDLSVYWYQQSLDQGLQFLIQYYNGEERAKGNILERFSAQQFPDLHSELNLSSLELGDSALYFCASSPRGGVTDTQYFGPGTRLTVL.

This clone was counted many times. V is TRBV12-5 and J is TRBJ1-1; D unresolved. Germline CDR1 and CDR2: LGHNT and FRNRAP. V shed 7 bases and J shed 3 bases, with 12 bases lying between them. The CDR3 length is 13 residues. The CDR3 is CASENERDTEAFF. CDR3 sequence (DNA): TGTGCTAGTGAAAACGAGCGGGACACTGAAGCTTTCTTT.

The chain uses TRBV5-4 and TRBJ1-1; the D gene is possibly TRBD1 (6 bases). The CDR3 runs 14 residues. Trimming removed 7 bases at V and 1 base at J, with 14 bases between. Germline loops: CDR1 SGHNT, CDR2 YYREEE (reference sequence). As DNA, the CDR3 is TGTGCCAGCTCGAGGACAGTCCCGAACACTGAAGCTTTCTTT. Translated: CASSRTVPNTEAFF.

This clone was seen a handful of times. This rearrangement joins TRBV6-6 to TRBJ1-1; D not resolved. Looked up from germline, CDR1 is MNHNY and CDR2 is SVGAGI (reference sequence). CDR3 length: 12 residues. Deletions cut 8 bases from V and 1 base from J, with 8 bases between. The DNA of the CDR3 is TGTGCCAGCGGTGGCGGGAACACTGAAGCTTTCTTT. Its translation: CASGGGNTEAFF.

Only a few counts were recorded for this clone. The chain links TRBV2 to TRBJ2-3; D is unclear. Germline V gene data show CDR1 as SNHLY and CDR2 as FYNNEI. V shed 5 bases and J shed 4 bases, with 7 bases lying between them. This CDR3 comprises 12 residues. The CDR3 loop is CASSSLADTQYF. DNA of the CDR3: TGTGCCAGCAGTAGCCTGGCAGATACGCAGTATTTT.

The V gene is TRBV30, the J gene TRBJ1-1; D not certain. With 5 bases removed from V and 4 bases from J, the gap between germline ends came to 17 bases. This CDR3 contains 14 residues. In germline, CDR1 is GTSNPN, CDR2 SVGIG (reference sequence). In DNA form, the CDR3 reads TGTGCCTGGGGGCCGGGCCCAAGGGTCACTGAAGCTTTCTTT. The encoded protein is CAWGPGPRVTEAFF.

The sample holds a few counts of this clone. V usage is TRBV11-2 and J usage is TRBJ2-2; the D gene is possibly TRBD2 (6 bases). In germline, CDR1 is SGHAT, CDR2 FQNNGV. The germline V and J ends were trimmed by 0 bases and 8 bases, with 13 bases remaining between them. The CDR3 sequence is 15 residues long. The CDR3 loop is CASSLDLSGWGELFF. CDR3 bases: TGTGCCAGCAGCTTAGATCTTAGCGGATGGGGGGAGCTGTTTTTT.

This clone was observed a few times. The chain recombines TRBV7-9 with TRBJ2-5; TRBD2 matches 8 bases. Germline V gene lookup returns CDR1 SEHNR and CDR2 FQNEAQ (reference sequence). The CDR3 is 14 amino acids. J was trimmed by 5 bases and V by 5 bases; bases with no gene match: 7. CDR3 residues: CASSPRGGDETQYF. The CDR3 coding sequence is TGTGCCAGCAGCCCTCGGGGGGGCGACGAGACCCAGTACTTC.

This chain connects TRBV6-5 to TRBJ1-2; 8 bases agree with TRBD1. This CDR3 has 16 amino acids. CDR1 MNHEY and CDR2 SVGAGI come from the germline V gene. The V segment lost 2 bases and the J segment 0 bases; nucleotides outside the gene matches: 5. The CDR3 loop is CASSYLGQEANYGYTF. The CDR3 DNA reads as TGTGCCAGCAGTTACCTGGGACAGGAGGCTAACTATGGCTACACCTTC.

This clone turned up a few times. The chain employs TRBV28 and TRBJ2-1; 12 bases agree with TRBD2. The CDR3 sequence is 13 residues long. V lost 8 bases and J lost 7; bases outside the gene matches: 3. Germline-derived CDR1 and CDR2 are MDHEN and SYDVKM. Here the CDR3 DNA reads TGTGCCAGCCTTGGACTAGCGGGAAATGAGCAGTTCTTC. Translating gives CASLGLAGNEQFF.

This clone showed up just a few times. The chain carries TRBV6-1 and TRBJ1-1; no reliable D call. Germline V gives CDR1 MNHNS, CDR2 SASEGT. V was pared by 8 bases and J by 3 bases, with 16 bases between. The CDR3 runs to 14 residues. This CDR3 is CASFSQGRYTEAFF. The CDR3, as DNA: TGTGCCAGCTTCTCCCAAGGCAGATACACTGAAGCTTTCTTT.

This clone occurred a few times. J is TRBJ1-2 and V is TRBV5-4; D remains ambiguous. Trimming left V 1 base short and J 4 bases short, with 8 bases between. The CDR3 has 13 residues. Germline V gene lookup returns CDR1 SGHNT and CDR2 YYREEE (reference sequence). The CDR3 nucleotides are TGTGCCAGCAGCTTGATGGTTTCCTATGGCTACACCTTC. Its translation: CASSLMVSYGYTF.

The chain is built from TRBV7-7 and TRBJ1-3; D gene unclear. This CDR3 spans 16 amino acids. Trimming took 1 base from V and 1 from J, leaving 11 bases between them. Per germline, CDR1 SSHAT and CDR2 FNYEAQ (reference sequence). The CDR3: CASSLGPLGSGNTIYF. The CDR3 DNA sequence: TGTGCCAGCAGCTTAGGGCCATTGGGGTCTGGAAACACCATATATTTT.

This clone appeared a single time. The chain's CDR3 is CASRRTKQSTDTQYF. The CDR3 DNA sequence: TGTGCCAGCAGACGGACAAAGCAAAGCACAGATACGCAGTATTTT. The chain combines TRBV27 with TRBJ2-3; D is possibly TRBD1 (5 bases). Germline V CDR1 and CDR2: MNHEY, SMNVEV (reference sequence). This CDR3 contains 15 residues. V was pared by 6 bases and J by 0 bases, with 13 bases between.

This clone was counted a few times. This chain joins TRBV7-3 and TRBJ2-3, with D possibly being TRBD2 (6 bases). CDR3 length: 16 amino acids. Germline V gives CDR1 SGHTA, CDR2 FQGTGA. Trimming left V 3 bases short and J 0 bases short, with 13 bases between. CDR3 protein: CASSLLGGTSTDTQYF. In DNA, the CDR3 is TGTGCCAGCAGCTTGTTGGGCGGGACTAGCACAGATACGCAGTATTTT.

The chain recombines TRBV7-9 with TRBJ1-6, with D uncertain. Trimming removed 5 bases at V and 9 bases at J, with 23 bases between. The germline V gene has CDR1 SEHNR and CDR2 FQNEAQ (reference sequence). The CDR3 has 17 residues. The CDR3 DNA reads as TGTGCCAGCAGCCCGGCTACAAGGGCAATCGAGGGTTCACCCCTCCACTTT. Encoded protein: CASSPATRAIEGSPLHF.

The table lists this clone with a few counts. The V call is TRBV7-9, the J call TRBJ2-3, with D unresolved. The CDR3 runs to 13 residues. Per germline, CDR1 SEHNR and CDR2 FQNEAQ (reference sequence). Trimming left V 2 bases short and J 3 bases short, with 6 bases between. The CDR3 nucleotides read TGTGCCAGCAGCTTACTTTCAACAGATACGCAGTATTTT. Protein product: CASSLLSTDTQYF.